The clone carrying this T cell receptor (beta chain) was detected only a few times. Its antigen is not identified. The sample contains more than one DNA sequence encoding this CDR3. Expressed TCRB transcripts were sequenced because the isolated RNA had all been reverse transcribed beforehand. Mean read depth for naive, central memory and regulatory T cell samples was approximately 3.57 million reads. Method: immunoSEQ multiplex PCR; TCRdb's copy keeps in-frame clones and lacks some. The sample has around 260,000 clones, approximately 24% seen once. V dropped 4 bases and J dropped 4 bases, with 9 bases sitting between them. This CDR3 has 13 residues. Germline values: CDR1 SGHRS, CDR2 YFSETQ. The sample belongs to a study of beta chain features in type 1 diabetes. Whole-study findings and limits: In every one of the four CD4+ subsets, TCRB CDR3s were moderately but significantly shorter in Type 1 diabetes patients. Junctions at VDJ sites from type 1 diabetes patients had fewer insertions and more deletions. The naive, central memory and Treg TCRB repertoires of patients appeared to be more similar to one another than those of healthy donors.

The source material was naive CD4+ T cells from blood. This TCR derives from a woman aged 30 to 39 with type 1 diabetes. This chain uses TRBV5-1 with TRBJ2-1; weak D call: TRBD1 (6 bases). CDR3 loop: CASSVDSYNEQFF. The DNA for the CDR3 is TGCGCCAGCAGCGTGGACAGTTACAATGAGCAGTTCTTC.